This TCR beta chain was captured in a study of molecular identifiers for immune sequencing clone quantification. The authors built bulk TCR libraries by previously described methods with listed TCR primers. TCRdb reanalysed the PCR reads using MiXCR and keeps one entry per CDR3 protein. The table has around 460,000 distinct CDR3 sequences, about 21% seen once; the top ten hold about 0.8%. This CDR3 is built from 15 residues. The sequenced material came from naive CD8+ T cells from blood, with Jurkat cell RNA spiked in. Subset described: FACS-sorted CD8+CD4-CCR7+CD45RA+ naive T cells. This sequence originates from a human donor in good health. Some libraries in this study had Jurkat cell RNA spiked in. The rearrangement links TRBV21-1 to TRBJ2-7; TRBD1 is taken as the D call from the table, unchecked against the DNA. TRBV21-1 is shown as a pseudogene. The DNA for the CDR3 is TGTGCCAGAATGAGGGGTTCAGGGGGCAGGAACGAGCAGTACTTC. Translated, it gives CARMRGSGGRNEQYF.